This T cell receptor (beta chain) is drawn from a study of blood T cell repertoires in COVID-19. Study context: PBMCs, B-cell-depleted T cells, or T cells provided the cDNA or gDNA that made up the material.

Germline loops: CDR1 SNHLY, CDR2 FYNNEI. This CDR3 contains 13 residues. V dropped 4 bases and J dropped 6; count of bases not matched to a gene: 6. Method: immunoSEQ multiplex PCR; TCRdb's copy keeps in-frame clones and lacks some. The table lists fewer than 70,000 clones, 80% to 90% of them singletons, with 8% to 9% in the top ten. The chain employs TRBV2 and TRBJ2-7; 7 bases align to TRBD2. The material sequenced was peripheral blood. This sequence was found in a woman in her 70s with active COVID-19. The CDR3, as DNA: TGTGCCAGCAGTGGGGGGAGGGCCCCCGAGCAGTACTTC. Residues: CASSGGRAPEQYF.